This TCR beta chain was identified during a study of T cells in Graves' hyperthyroidism and ophthalmopathy. Study-wide results and caveats: Ophthalmopathy and stable hyperthyroidism were separated by a 13 V-J model. Most clonotypes expanded in the thyroid (above 0.001) were also present in blood.

Graves' hyperthyroidism was deemed stable given no ophthalmopathy progression within 18 months. Hyperthyroidism had been newly diagnosed in patients aged 18 to 65, and its duration was under 2 months. Per the germline V gene, CDR1 is MNHEY and CDR2 is SVGEGT. Trimming at V came to 7 bases and at J to 3 bases, leaving 6 bases not matched to a gene. The CDR3 has 15 residues. RNA transcripts provided the source from which TCR beta CDR3 regions were amplified. First-round RT-PCR with HTBI primers amplified the TCR CDR3 region. TCRdb reanalysed the multiplex PCR reads using MiXCR and keeps one entry per CDR3 protein. The data contain some 700,000 distinct CDR3 sequences, 17% of them singletons. This clonotype was seen repeatedly, ten times or more. What it binds is not known.

Sequenced: blood. The source of this sequence is a man between 50 and 59 years old with Graves' hyperthyroidism. The chain recombines TRBV6-2 or TRBV6-3 with TRBJ2-1, with 10 positions matching TRBD2. CDR3 amino acids: CASNDGTSVYNEQFF. The CDR3 DNA reads as TGTGCCAGCAACGACGGGACTAGCGTCTACAATGAGCAGTTCTTC.